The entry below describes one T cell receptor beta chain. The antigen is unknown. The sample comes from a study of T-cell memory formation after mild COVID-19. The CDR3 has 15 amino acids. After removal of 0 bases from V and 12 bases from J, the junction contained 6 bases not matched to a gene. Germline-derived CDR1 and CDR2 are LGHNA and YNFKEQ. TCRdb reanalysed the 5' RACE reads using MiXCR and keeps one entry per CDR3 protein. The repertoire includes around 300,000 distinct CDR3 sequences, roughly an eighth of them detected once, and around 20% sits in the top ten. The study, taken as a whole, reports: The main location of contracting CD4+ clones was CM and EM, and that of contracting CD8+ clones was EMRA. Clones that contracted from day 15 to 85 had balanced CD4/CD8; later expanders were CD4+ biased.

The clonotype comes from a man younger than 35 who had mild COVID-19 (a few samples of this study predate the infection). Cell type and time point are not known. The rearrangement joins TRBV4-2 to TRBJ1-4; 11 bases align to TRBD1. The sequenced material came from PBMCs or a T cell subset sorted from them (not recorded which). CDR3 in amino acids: CASSQDGDRGVELFF. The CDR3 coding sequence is TGTGCCAGCAGCCAAGATGGGGACAGGGGGGTGGAACTGTTTTTT.